This TCR beta chain was observed in a study of STAT5B mutations in CD4+ large granular lymphocyte leukemia (dated by TCRdb to between 2021 and 2023). The study in broad terms: Among healthy controls, the CDR3 'QG' motif was associated with a particular HLA allele. The study compared the TCRbeta repertoires of patients with CD4+ T-cell large granular lymphocyte leukemia against those of healthy blood donors. Flow cytometry on FACSCanto II or FACSVerse confirmed that purified fractions exceeded 95% purity among lymphocytes. Results the study describes overall, beyond this receptor: TRBV06-family usage was enriched among the top patient clones (8/27) compared with healthy controls (2/35). CD4-sorted patient repertoires appeared more clonal than healthy CD4+ repertoires, and this difference persisted after removing the putative leukemic clones. Main leukemic clonotypes were private to each patient, although over 20% appeared at low frequency in other patients' non-leukemic repertoires. Data were not HLA-matched; higher clonality in CD4+ versus CD8+ T-LGLL could reflect the relatively small sample size.

The immunoSEQ assay at survey resolution was applied to genomic DNA for sequencing of TCRbeta rearrangements. The source study handled its data this way. In the TCR sequencing data, the lowest productive clonotype frequency that could be detected was 2.59 x 10-5. Only productive TCRbeta rearrangements, meaning sequences that were complete and in-frame, were kept for the analyses. Sample clonality was computed as Simpson clonality in the immunoSEQ Analyzer version 3.0. Clones were grouped by frequency into very rare, small, medium, large (1-20%) or hyperexpanded (>20%) categories. Generation probabilities were estimated with OLGA 1.2.3, V-gene circos plots were made with VDJtools, specificities were looked up in VDJdb, and CDR3 motifs were identified with GLIPH. This is the immuneACCESS table as TCRdb keeps it, with only in-frame sequences that have V and J called. A part of the clones is gone; compared with another copy, unresolved V genes explain less than half, and the rest is unexplained. V and J calls plus clone size are reproduced from that table; the DNA served to infer D and trimming. The sample yields more than 30,000 clones; less than 80% were counted once. Jointly, the top ten make up approximately 2.5% of the sample.

The cysteine opens and the phenylalanine closes a CDR3 of 13 amino acids. Just CDR3 DNA is preserved here, 39 bases in frame from base 1. Per the germline V gene, SGHTA is the CDR1 and FQGNSA is the CDR2. V is cut by 5 bases and J by 3 bases, and the space between the germline ends is 11 bases. Buffy coats from 35 to 40 blood donors, supplied by the Finnish Red Cross blood service, were used as healthy controls. All TCR-sequenced material derived from peripheral blood: patient blood samples and healthy donor buffy coats. Ficoll-Hypaque gradient centrifugation was used to isolate peripheral blood mononuclear cells. Magnetic purification was used to isolate CD4+ cells from the buffy coats of the healthy controls. Genomic DNA was extracted with the Gentra Puregene Cell and Tissue kit and quantified on a Qubit 2.0 fluorometer. This clone was counted a few times. Its antigen is unknown. Qualities for individual bases were not recorded, and no much larger clone is one base off.

Material for sequencing was CD4+ T cells from blood buffy coats. The receptor was isolated from a human donor in good health. Here the chain combines TRBV7-2 and TRBJ2-7; possibly the D gene is TRBD2, per 5 matching bases. This receptor has the CDR3 CASSHEGGYEQYF. The DNA sequence is as follows: TGTGCCAGCAGCCATGAGGGCGGCTACGAGCAGTACTTC.